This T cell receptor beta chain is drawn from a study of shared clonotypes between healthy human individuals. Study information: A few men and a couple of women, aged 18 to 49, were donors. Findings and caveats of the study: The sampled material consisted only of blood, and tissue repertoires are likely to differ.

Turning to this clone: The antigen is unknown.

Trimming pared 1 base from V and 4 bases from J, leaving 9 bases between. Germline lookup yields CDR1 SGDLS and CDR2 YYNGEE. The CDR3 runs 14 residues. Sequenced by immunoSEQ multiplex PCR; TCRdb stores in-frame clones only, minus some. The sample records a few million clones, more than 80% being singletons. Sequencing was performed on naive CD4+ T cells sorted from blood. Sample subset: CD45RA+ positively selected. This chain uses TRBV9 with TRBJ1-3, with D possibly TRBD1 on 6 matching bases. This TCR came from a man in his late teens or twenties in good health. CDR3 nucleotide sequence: TGTGCCAGCAGCGTAAGGACAGAAGGAAACACCATATATTTT. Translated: CASSVRTEGNTIYF.